A selection of T cell receptor beta chains follows, all from one sample in a study of CD8 T cells in Susac syndrome. TCRdb fed the immunoSEQ multiplex PCR reads into MiXCR, producing one record per CDR3 protein. The sample lists approximately 300,000 distinct CDR3 sequences, roughly 85% occurring once. Sequencing was performed on CD8+ T cells from PBMCs. The source is a human donor with multiple sclerosis. The CDR3 runs from the conserved cysteine through the conserved F or W. The order of the fields is CDR3 DNA, CDR3 protein, J gene, V gene, D gene, clone size. The D gene is left open where the match is weak. Clone sizes are given selectively: once, few, many, or a class where the clone is expanded.

cdr3_nt: TGTGCCAGCAGCTTAGAGGCCGCCGAAGAGACCCAGTACTTC
cdr3_aa: CASSLEAAEETQYF
j_call: TRBJ2-5
v_call: TRBV7-6
d_call: NA
clone_size: NA

cdr3_nt: TGTGCCAGCAGCTCGCAGACAGGGGGTGATGGCTACACCTTC
cdr3_aa: CASSSQTGGDGYTF
j_call: TRBJ1-2
v_call: TRBV7-3
d_call: TRBD1
clone_size: NA

cdr3_nt: TGTGCCAGCAGGCTTATCGCAGGGGCTCGAGGGTGGACTGAAGCTTTCTTT
cdr3_aa: CASRLIAGARGWTEAFF
j_call: TRBJ1-1
v_call: TRBV7-9
d_call: NA
clone_size: NA

cdr3_nt: TGCGCCAGCAGCTTCGAGCGACTAGCGGCTAACAATGAGCAGTTCTTC
cdr3_aa: CASSFERLAANNEQFF
j_call: TRBJ2-1
v_call: TRBV4-3
d_call: TRBD2
clone_size: NA

cdr3_nt: TGTGCCAGCAGCCATACAGGGACTAGCGGGAATCAAGAGCAGTACTTC
cdr3_aa: CASSHTGTSGNQEQYF
j_call: TRBJ2-7
v_call: TRBV3-1
d_call: TRBD2
clone_size: NA

cdr3_nt: TGTGCCAGCAGTGGGTCGCAACCAAATGAGCAGTTCTTC
cdr3_aa: CASSGSQPNEQFF
j_call: TRBJ2-1
v_call: TRBV11-2
d_call: NA
clone_size: once

cdr3_nt: TGCAGCGTTGTCGGGATTGAGACTAGCGGGAGGGGTGAGCAGTTCTTC
cdr3_aa: CSVVGIETSGRGEQFF
j_call: TRBJ2-1
v_call: TRBV29-1
d_call: TRBD2
clone_size: NA

cdr3_nt: TGTGCCAGCAGTTCCTACCGACAGGGGATCCAAGAGACCCAGTACTTC
cdr3_aa: CASSSYRQGIQETQYF
j_call: TRBJ2-5
v_call: TRBV28
d_call: TRBD1
clone_size: few

cdr3_nt: TGTGCCAGCAGCCTTGACGGGACGCGGGGAAACACCATATATTTT
cdr3_aa: CASSLDGTRGNTIYF
j_call: TRBJ1-3
v_call: TRBV7-6
d_call: NA
clone_size: NA

cdr3_nt: TGTGCCAGCAGTTTATACCCTGCTCTTTACGAGCAGTACTTC
cdr3_aa: CASSLYPALYEQYF
j_call: TRBJ2-7
v_call: TRBV27
d_call: NA
clone_size: once

cdr3_nt: TGTGCCAGCAGCCATTTCTCGGACAGAAACTATGGCTACACCTTC
cdr3_aa: CASSHFSDRNYGYTF
j_call: TRBJ1-2
v_call: TRBV7-9
d_call: NA
clone_size: NA

cdr3_nt: TGTGCCAGCAGCCAGGGGACCTACAATGAGCAGTTCTTC
cdr3_aa: CASSQGTYNEQFF
j_call: TRBJ2-1
v_call: TRBV6-5
d_call: NA
clone_size: NA

cdr3_nt: TGTGCCAGCAGCTCAGGGTTGGTATCGGATACGCAGTATTTT
cdr3_aa: CASSSGLVSDTQYF
j_call: TRBJ2-3
v_call: TRBV2
d_call: NA
clone_size: NA

cdr3_nt: TGTGCCAGCTCACCAAGACAGGGGGACGCTGAAGCTTTCTTT
cdr3_aa: CASSPRQGDAEAFF
j_call: TRBJ1-1
v_call: TRBV18
d_call: TRBD1
clone_size: NA

cdr3_nt: TGTGCCAGCAGCTCAGAGGGGGCCGGGGAGCTGTTTTTT
cdr3_aa: CASSSEGAGELFF
j_call: TRBJ2-2
v_call: TRBV5-6
d_call: NA
clone_size: NA

cdr3_nt: TGTGCCAGCAGCCTTCCTGCGGGGCAGGGGCCTACCTACGAGCAGTACTTC
cdr3_aa: CASSLPAGQGPTYEQYF
j_call: TRBJ2-7
v_call: TRBV7-9
d_call: NA
clone_size: NA

cdr3_nt: TGCAGCGTGGTGACAGGTGGGGGTACTGAAGCTTTCTTT
cdr3_aa: CSVVTGGGTEAFF
j_call: TRBJ1-1
v_call: TRBV29-1
d_call: NA
clone_size: NA

cdr3_nt: TGTGCCAGCAGTCCGGGCCCGGGACAGGGGTGGTTGAACACTGAAGCTTTCTTT
cdr3_aa: CASSPGPGQGWLNTEAFF
j_call: TRBJ1-1
v_call: TRBV28
d_call: TRBD1
clone_size: NA

cdr3_nt: TGTGCCAGCAGCCCACTGGCTAGCGGGATATCGCATACGCAGTATTTT
cdr3_aa: CASSPLASGISHTQYF
j_call: TRBJ2-3
v_call: TRBV7-9
d_call: TRBD2
clone_size: NA

cdr3_nt: TGTGCCAGCAGTTTCGGAAACACCATATATTTT
cdr3_aa: CASSFGNTIYF
j_call: TRBJ1-3
v_call: TRBV28
d_call: NA
clone_size: NA

cdr3_nt: TGCAGCGTGGGACTAGCGGGAGCGGGCACCGGGGAGCTGTTTTTT
cdr3_aa: CSVGLAGAGTGELFF
j_call: TRBJ2-2
v_call: TRBV29-1
d_call: TRBD2
clone_size: NA

cdr3_nt: TGTGCCAGTAGTATGGGGGACTTCATGAACACTGAAGCTTTCTTT
cdr3_aa: CASSMGDFMNTEAFF
j_call: TRBJ1-1
v_call: TRBV19
d_call: NA
clone_size: once

cdr3_nt: TGCAGTGCTAGAGATGCCGGACTCCTCTCTAGCTCCTACAATGAGCAGTTCTTC
cdr3_aa: CSARDAGLLSSSYNEQFF
j_call: TRBJ2-1
v_call: TRBV20-1
d_call: NA
clone_size: NA

cdr3_nt: TGTGCCAGCTCACCCGGGAGAGGTTTCAATGAGCAGTTCTTC
cdr3_aa: CASSPGRGFNEQFF
j_call: TRBJ2-1
v_call: TRBV18
d_call: NA
clone_size: NA

cdr3_nt: TGTGCCAGCAGCTTGGCCGAGTACACCGGGGAGCTGTTTTTT
cdr3_aa: CASSLAEYTGELFF
j_call: TRBJ2-2
v_call: TRBV5-4
d_call: NA
clone_size: few

cdr3_nt: TGTGCCAGCAGCAAAACGGCCGGGACTAATCCCTACAATGAGCAGTTCTTC
cdr3_aa: CASSKTAGTNPYNEQFF
j_call: TRBJ2-1
v_call: TRBV7-6
d_call: TRBD2
clone_size: few

cdr3_nt: TGTGCCAGCACCCTGACAGGGGTCAGTGGCTACACCTTC
cdr3_aa: CASTLTGVSGYTF
j_call: TRBJ1-2
v_call: TRBV4-2
d_call: TRBD1
clone_size: NA

cdr3_nt: TGTGCCAGTAGTATCCACGGGACGAGCTCCTACAATGAGCAGTTCTTC
cdr3_aa: CASSIHGTSSYNEQFF
j_call: TRBJ2-1
v_call: TRBV19
d_call: NA
clone_size: NA

cdr3_nt: TGTGCCTGGAGTGACGGAGTGGACAATGAGCAGTTCTTC
cdr3_aa: CAWSDGVDNEQFF
j_call: TRBJ2-1
v_call: TRBV30
d_call: NA
clone_size: NA

cdr3_nt: TGCGCCAGCAGCTTTGGGGGGTCTACCACTGAAGCTTTCTTT
cdr3_aa: CASSFGGSTTEAFF
j_call: TRBJ1-1
v_call: TRBV5-1
d_call: NA
clone_size: NA

cdr3_nt: TGTGCCAGCAGTTACGTTTTGGCGGGAGGGAGCTCCTACAATGAGCAGTTCTTC
cdr3_aa: CASSYVLAGGSSYNEQFF
j_call: TRBJ2-1
v_call: TRBV6-2/TRBV6-3
d_call: TRBD2
clone_size: NA

cdr3_nt: TGTGCCAGCAGTTTATACAGGGAGGTTGAGCCCCAGCATTTT
cdr3_aa: CASSLYREVEPQHF
j_call: TRBJ1-5
v_call: TRBV27
d_call: NA
clone_size: NA

cdr3_nt: TGCAGCGGAGCTGGGGATGGAGGAAACACCATATATTTT
cdr3_aa: CSGAGDGGNTIYF
j_call: TRBJ1-3
v_call: TRBV29-1
d_call: NA
clone_size: few

cdr3_nt: TGTGCCAGCAGTTTATATTGGGCTTCCGGAAACACCATATATTTT
cdr3_aa: CASSLYWASGNTIYF
j_call: TRBJ1-3
v_call: TRBV27
d_call: NA
clone_size: NA

cdr3_nt: TGTGCCAGCAGTCTTGTACTAGCGGGAGTAGGAGAGCAGTTCTTC
cdr3_aa: CASSLVLAGVGEQFF
j_call: TRBJ2-1
v_call: TRBV27
d_call: TRBD2
clone_size: once

cdr3_nt: TGTGCCAGCAGTGGGTGGACAGGGGGGGCCTACGAGCAGTACTTC
cdr3_aa: CASSGWTGGAYEQYF
j_call: TRBJ2-7
v_call: TRBV6-1
d_call: TRBD1
clone_size: NA

cdr3_nt: TGTGCCAGCAGCCCGCGTGATGGGCATGAGCAGTTCTTC
cdr3_aa: CASSPRDGHEQFF
j_call: TRBJ2-1
v_call: TRBV9
d_call: NA
clone_size: NA

cdr3_nt: TGTGCCAGCAGCTCCTATGGACAGACTGGTGAAAAACTGTTTTTT
cdr3_aa: CASSSYGQTGEKLFF
j_call: TRBJ1-4
v_call: TRBV5-8
d_call: NA
clone_size: NA

cdr3_nt: TGTGCCAGCAAACAGGGCCCTCAAATAATGGAGACCCAGTACTTC
cdr3_aa: CASKQGPQIMETQYF
j_call: TRBJ2-5
v_call: TRBV27
d_call: NA
clone_size: NA

cdr3_nt: TGCGCCAGCAGCTTGGCCTTAGGGGGACCAGCTAACTATGGCTACACCTTC
cdr3_aa: CASSLALGGPANYGYTF
j_call: TRBJ1-2
v_call: TRBV5-1
d_call: NA
clone_size: NA

cdr3_nt: TGTGCCAGCAGCCAAGTCTCCAGTCCCTCCTACGAGCAGTACTTC
cdr3_aa: CASSQVSSPSYEQYF
j_call: TRBJ2-7
v_call: TRBV14
d_call: NA
clone_size: NA

cdr3_nt: TGTGCCAGCAGTTTACAGGGAGGCACTGAAGCTTTCTTT
cdr3_aa: CASSLQGGTEAFF
j_call: TRBJ1-1
v_call: TRBV12-3/TRBV12-4
d_call: NA
clone_size: NA

cdr3_nt: TGCGCCAGCAGCTTGGTCAGGGACGACCCATGGTACAATGAGCAGTTCTTC
cdr3_aa: CASSLVRDDPWYNEQFF
j_call: TRBJ2-1
v_call: TRBV5-1
d_call: NA
clone_size: NA

cdr3_nt: TGTGCCAGCAGTTTCGGCGATTGGAACACTGAAGCTTTCTTT
cdr3_aa: CASSFGDWNTEAFF
j_call: TRBJ1-1
v_call: TRBV12-3/TRBV12-4
d_call: NA
clone_size: NA

cdr3_nt: TGCAGTGCTAGAGATTGGCCAGGGGGTAGGCATACGCAGTATTTT
cdr3_aa: CSARDWPGGRHTQYF
j_call: TRBJ2-3
v_call: TRBV20-1
d_call: TRBD1
clone_size: NA

cdr3_nt: TGTGCCAGCAGCCCGACGAACACCGGGGAGCTGTTTTTT
cdr3_aa: CASSPTNTGELFF
j_call: TRBJ2-2
v_call: TRBV7-9
d_call: NA
clone_size: NA

cdr3_nt: TGCGCCAGCAGCCAAGATAAGGGTTCTGGAAACACCATATATTTT
cdr3_aa: CASSQDKGSGNTIYF
j_call: TRBJ1-3
v_call: TRBV4-3
d_call: NA
clone_size: once

cdr3_nt: TGTGCCAGCAGCCTCGCGGACGCCTCTAACTATGGCTACACCTTC
cdr3_aa: CASSLADASNYGYTF
j_call: TRBJ1-2
v_call: TRBV7-9
d_call: NA
clone_size: NA

cdr3_nt: TGTGCCAGCAGTTCGGGACTAGCGGGATTCAATGAGCAGTTCTTC
cdr3_aa: CASSSGLAGFNEQFF
j_call: TRBJ2-1
v_call: TRBV27
d_call: TRBD2
clone_size: NA

cdr3_nt: TGTGCCATCAGCCTCCCGGACAGGGAGGGCTACACCTTC
cdr3_aa: CAISLPDREGYTF
j_call: TRBJ1-2
v_call: TRBV10-3
d_call: TRBD1
clone_size: NA

cdr3_nt: TGTGCCAGCAGTTTCCTACAGGGCTTTGGCGAGACCCAGTACTTC
cdr3_aa: CASSFLQGFGETQYF
j_call: TRBJ2-5
v_call: TRBV12-3/TRBV12-4
d_call: NA
clone_size: NA

cdr3_nt: TGCGCCAGCAGAGGCGGGATTCTCACAGATACGCAGTATTTT
cdr3_aa: CASRGGILTDTQYF
j_call: TRBJ2-3
v_call: TRBV4-3
d_call: NA
clone_size: NA